These T cell receptor beta chains were read from a single sample in a study of early T cells in non-severe SARS-CoV-2 infection. TCRdb processed the 5' RACE reads anew with MiXCR; each CDR3 protein has one entry. The sample holds tens of thousands of distinct CDR3 sequences, 4.6% seen once. This sample comprised whole blood, obtained at baseline. The receptors were gathered from an adult who was a healthcare worker with PCR-confirmed SARS-CoV-2 infection or an uninfected control (not recorded which). CDR3s include the opening cysteine and the closing phenylalanine or tryptophan. The order of the fields is CDR3 DNA, CDR3 protein, clone size, V gene, J gene, D gene. The D gene is left open where the match is weak. The listing skips clone size in some rows; elsewhere it reads once, few, many or a size class.

cdr3_nt: TGTGCCAGCACTCTACGGGAGGGAGATACGCAGTATTTT; cdr3_aa: CASTLREGDTQYF; clone_size: medium-sized; v_call: TRBV7-3; j_call: TRBJ2-3; d_call: TRBD2
cdr3_nt: TGCGCCAGCAGCCATGTTCAGGGCAAACTGTTTTTT; cdr3_aa: CASSHVQGKLFF; clone_size: once; v_call: TRBV4-1; j_call: TRBJ1-4; d_call: NA
cdr3_nt: TGTGCCAGCAGCTCTTTGGGAGGGTCCTATGGCTACACCTTC; cdr3_aa: CASSSLGGSYGYTF; clone_size: few; v_call: TRBV5-5; j_call: TRBJ1-2; d_call: NA
cdr3_nt: TGTGCCAGCAGTGCGAATAAGGCCTACTACGAGCAGTACTTC; cdr3_aa: CASSANKAYYEQYF; clone_size: many; v_call: TRBV6-1; j_call: TRBJ2-7; d_call: NA
cdr3_nt: TGTGCCAGCAGCCCTGACAGGGAGGGAAACACCATATATTTT; cdr3_aa: CASSPDREGNTIYF; clone_size: many; v_call: TRBV4-2; j_call: TRBJ1-3; d_call: TRBD1
cdr3_nt: TGTGCCAGCAGCGGGGGACAGGGGGCCAACGTCCTGACTTTC; cdr3_aa: CASSGGQGANVLTF; clone_size: few; v_call: TRBV9; j_call: TRBJ2-6; d_call: TRBD1
cdr3_nt: TGTGCCAGTAGTATAATGATCGTGGCGGGGGGCTCTGACATTCAGTACTTC; cdr3_aa: CASSIMIVAGGSDIQYF; clone_size: many; v_call: TRBV19; j_call: TRBJ2-4; d_call: TRBD2
cdr3_nt: TGCAGCGGTCAACAGGGGGCTTACTCCTACAATGAGCAGTTCTTC; cdr3_aa: CSGQQGAYSYNEQFF; clone_size: many; v_call: TRBV29-1; j_call: TRBJ2-1; d_call: TRBD1
cdr3_nt: TGTGCCAGCAGCTTAGAACGAGCGGGAAACCTCCCCCAGTACTTC; cdr3_aa: CASSLERAGNLPQYF; clone_size: many; v_call: TRBV11-2; j_call: TRBJ2-7; d_call: TRBD2
cdr3_nt: TGTGCCAGCAGTGATCGGACAGCGTTGGTTACCGGGGAGCTGTTTTTT; cdr3_aa: CASSDRTALVTGELFF; clone_size: many; v_call: TRBV6-6; j_call: TRBJ2-2; d_call: NA
cdr3_nt: TGTGCCAGCAGGCGGACCGGGACAGGGGGCTATGGCGAGCAGTACTTC; cdr3_aa: CASRRTGTGGYGEQYF; clone_size: few; v_call: TRBV7-9; j_call: TRBJ2-7; d_call: TRBD1
cdr3_nt: TGCGCCAGCAGTGGATCGATCTGGGACCAAGAGACCCAGTACTTC; cdr3_aa: CASSGSIWDQETQYF; clone_size: many; v_call: TRBV10-1; j_call: TRBJ2-5; d_call: NA
cdr3_nt: TGCAGTGCTCCTGGCGGTCAGAATCTAGCCAAAAACATTCAGTACTTC; cdr3_aa: CSAPGGQNLAKNIQYF; clone_size: NA; v_call: TRBV20-1; j_call: TRBJ2-4; d_call: NA
cdr3_nt: TGTGCAGAGATGCGGGACGGCTACGAGCAGTACTTC; cdr3_aa: CAEMRDGYEQYF; clone_size: few; v_call: TRBV2; j_call: TRBJ2-7; d_call: NA
cdr3_nt: TGCGCCAGCAGCTCCGGGGGTAGCGGGGGCACCGGGGAGCTGTTTTTT; cdr3_aa: CASSSGGSGGTGELFF; clone_size: many; v_call: TRBV5-1; j_call: TRBJ2-2; d_call: TRBD2
cdr3_nt: TGTGCCTCCGGGACAGGGGTCTACGAGCAGTACTTC; cdr3_aa: CASGTGVYEQYF; clone_size: many; v_call: TRBV6-1; j_call: TRBJ2-7; d_call: TRBD1
cdr3_nt: TGCAGCGTTGAGAGGTCACTAGGATCCCTTAGCTCCTACAATGAGCAGTTCTTC; cdr3_aa: CSVERSLGSLSSYNEQFF; clone_size: few; v_call: TRBV29-1; j_call: TRBJ2-1; d_call: NA
cdr3_nt: TGTGCCAGCCTGTTGGAGACAGATACGCAGTATTTT; cdr3_aa: CASLLETDTQYF; clone_size: many; v_call: TRBV12-3/TRBV12-4; j_call: TRBJ2-3; d_call: NA
cdr3_nt: TGTGCCAGCAGCACCCAGTTCCGGGAGACCCAGTACTTC; cdr3_aa: CASSTQFRETQYF; clone_size: many; v_call: TRBV7-2; j_call: TRBJ2-5; d_call: NA
cdr3_nt: TGTGCCAGCAGCTTAGTCTCAGCGGGGACCGGGGAGCTGTTTTTT; cdr3_aa: CASSLVSAGTGELFF; clone_size: many; v_call: TRBV7-9; j_call: TRBJ2-2; d_call: TRBD2
cdr3_nt: TGTGCCAGCTCACGTAACCGGGACAGGAACGCCGACGAGCAGTACTTC; cdr3_aa: CASSRNRDRNADEQYF; clone_size: many; v_call: TRBV18; j_call: TRBJ2-7; d_call: TRBD1
cdr3_nt: TGTGCCACCAGCAGAGGGGGACGGTCGGTGGATACGCAGTATTTT; cdr3_aa: CATSRGGRSVDTQYF; clone_size: many; v_call: TRBV15; j_call: TRBJ2-3; d_call: NA
cdr3_nt: TGTGCCAGCTCACCACCGAGCACAGATACGCAGTATTTT; cdr3_aa: CASSPPSTDTQYF; clone_size: many; v_call: TRBV18; j_call: TRBJ2-3; d_call: NA
cdr3_nt: TGTGCCAGCTATAGGGGATCTGGGGCCAACGTCCTGACTTTC; cdr3_aa: CASYRGSGANVLTF; clone_size: many; v_call: TRBV19; j_call: TRBJ2-6; d_call: NA
cdr3_nt: TGCAGCGTTGAAGCTGGGCAGGGGGTAACTGAAGCTTTCTTT; cdr3_aa: CSVEAGQGVTEAFF; clone_size: NA; v_call: TRBV29-1; j_call: TRBJ1-1; d_call: TRBD1